A selection of T cell receptor beta chains follows, all from one sample in a study of T cell responses to AZD1222 COVID-19 vaccine. The data were produced by immunoSEQ multiplex PCR, yet TCRdb's version contains in-frame clones alone and is incomplete. Altogether more than 75,000 clones are present, around nine tenths being singletons, with the ten largest covering around 7%. The source was peripheral blood, collected 28 days after the second AZD1222 dose. These receptors all stem from an adult who received the AZD1222 COVID-19 vaccine. Each CDR3 is given with its conserved first and last residue. Fields, in order: J gene, V gene, clone size, D gene, CDR3 protein, CDR3 DNA. The D gene is left open where the match is weak. A clone size is listed for some rows: how often the clone was seen (once, few, many), or a class if it is expanded.

>TRBJ1-1|TRBV23-1|NA|NA
CASSHLTGNTEAFF
TGCGCCAGCAGTCATCTGACAGGGAACACTGAAGCTTTCTTT
>TRBJ2-7|TRBV5-1|NA|TRBD2
CASSLGTSGRVYEQYF
TGCGCCAGCAGCTTAGGGACTAGCGGGAGAGTCTACGAGCAGTACTTC
>TRBJ2-1|TRBV4-1|NA|TRBD2
CASKQGLAVNNEQFF
TGCGCCAGCAAACAGGGACTAGCGGTTAACAATGAGCAGTTCTTC
>TRBJ1-1|TRBV7-9|NA|TRBD1
CASSPSGQGYTEAFF
TGTGCCAGCAGCCCCAGCGGACAGGGGTACACTGAAGCTTTCTTT
>TRBJ1-2|TRBV3-1/TRBV3-2|NA|NA
CASSQRAGSIAYTF
TGTGCCAGCAGCCAAAGGGCCGGCTCTATTGCCTACACCTTC
>TRBJ2-1|TRBV7-3|NA|TRBD1
CASSLQGAPYNEQFF
TGTGCCAGCAGCCTTCAGGGGGCCCCCTACAATGAGCAGTTCTTC
>TRBJ2-7|TRBV7-8|medium-sized|TRBD1
CASSLRTGTGSSYEQYF
TGTGCCAGCAGCCTACGAACCGGGACAGGGAGTTCCTACGAGCAGTACTTC
>TRBJ2-6|TRBV24-1|NA|NA
CATGQWGALGANVLTF
TGTGCCACCGGGCAATGGGGCGCGTTAGGGGCCAACGTCCTGACTTTC
>TRBJ2-7|TRBV7-2|NA|TRBD1
CASSLQGAPSYEQYF
TGTGCCAGCAGCCTTCAGGGGGCCCCGTCCTACGAGCAGTACTTC
>TRBJ2-7|TRBV7-6|NA|TRBD1
CASSPDRGEQYF
TGTGCCAGCAGCCCCGACAGGGGCGAGCAGTACTTC
>TRBJ2-2|TRBV5-1|NA|NA
CASSSGPILPANTGELFF
TGCGCCAGCAGTTCGGGTCCAATACTACCTGCGAACACCGGGGAGCTGTTTTTT
>TRBJ1-1|TRBV7-8|NA|NA
CASSFLTVTPSLEYTEAFF
TGTGCCAGCAGCTTTTTGACGGTAACACCAAGTCTCGAATACACTGAAGCTTTCTTT
>TRBJ1-4|TRBV25-1|NA|TRBD1
CASSDLLQGSNEKLFF
TGTGCCAGCAGTGACCTTTTACAGGGGAGTAATGAAAAACTGTTTTTT
>TRBJ2-5|TRBV18|NA|NA
CASSRGGQETQYF
TGTGCCAGCTCACGGGGCGGACAAGAGACCCAGTACTTC
>TRBJ1-5|TRBV3-1/TRBV3-2|NA|NA
CASSQVLPGLMREGDQPQHF
TGTGCCAGCAGCCAAGTTCTGCCGGGACTGATGCGGGAAGGGGATCAGCCCCAGCATTTT
>TRBJ2-7|TRBV28|NA|TRBD2
CATTSGRTYEQYF
TGTGCCACCACTAGCGGGAGGACCTACGAGCAGTACTTC
>TRBJ2-5|TRBV29-1|NA|TRBD2
CSGNPSGRRETQYF
TGCAGCGGCAATCCTAGCGGGAGGAGGGAGACCCAGTACTTC
>TRBJ2-6|TRBV4-2|NA|NA
CASSQEGGSGANVLTF
TGTGCCAGCAGCCAAGAGGGGGGTTCTGGGGCCAACGTCCTGACTTTC
>TRBJ2-1|TRBV7-6|NA|TRBD2
CASSPLGGRASGEQFF
TGTGCCAGCAGCCCCTTGGGAGGGAGGGCCAGCGGTGAGCAGTTCTTC
>TRBJ2-2|TRBV27|NA|NA
CASSLRGVTGELFF
TGTGCCAGCAGTTTAAGGGGGGTGACCGGGGAGCTGTTTTTT
>TRBJ2-4|TRBV2|NA|NA
CASTGLGVRAKNIQYF
TGTGCCAGCACAGGCCTTGGGGTTCGAGCCAAAAACATTCAGTACTTC
>TRBJ2-1|TRBV19|NA|NA
CASSIAVNEQFF
TGTGCCAGTAGTATCGCGGTCAATGAGCAGTTCTTC
>TRBJ2-2|TRBV27|once|NA
CASSPNTGELFF
TGTGCCAGCAGTCCCAACACCGGGGAGCTGTTTTTT
>TRBJ1-1|TRBV14|NA|NA
CASSQYGEAFF
TGTGCCAGCAGCCAATACGGGGAAGCTTTCTTT
>TRBJ2-4|TRBV11-3|NA|TRBD2
CASSLGGLANIQYF
TGTGCCAGCAGCTTAGGTGGACTAGCGAACATTCAGTACTTC
>TRBJ1-3|TRBV3-1/TRBV3-2|NA|NA
CASSQAGPGVEGNTIYF
TGTGCCAGCAGCCAAGCAGGTCCGGGGGTGGAAGGAAACACCATATATTTT
>TRBJ2-1|TRBV19|NA|TRBD2
CARGGRGVDNEQFF
TGTGCCCGGGGGGGTCGCGGTGTGGATAATGAGCAGTTCTTC
>TRBJ2-1|TRBV29-1|NA|TRBD2
CSVEPGRASYNEQFF
TGCAGCGTTGAACCCGGGAGGGCTTCCTACAATGAGCAGTTCTTC
>TRBJ1-4|TRBV25-1|once|NA
CASSDMGGGGKLFF
TGTGCCAGCAGTGATATGGGGGGCGGTGGAAAACTGTTTTTT
>TRBJ2-7|TRBV7-2|NA|NA
CASSLAGTQAYEQYF
TGTGCCAGCAGCTTAGCCGGGACACAAGCCTACGAGCAGTACTTC
>TRBJ2-4|TRBV18|NA|NA
CASSPALGTLAKNIQYF
TGTGCCAGCTCACCAGCTCTAGGAACTCTAGCCAAAAACATTCAGTACTTC